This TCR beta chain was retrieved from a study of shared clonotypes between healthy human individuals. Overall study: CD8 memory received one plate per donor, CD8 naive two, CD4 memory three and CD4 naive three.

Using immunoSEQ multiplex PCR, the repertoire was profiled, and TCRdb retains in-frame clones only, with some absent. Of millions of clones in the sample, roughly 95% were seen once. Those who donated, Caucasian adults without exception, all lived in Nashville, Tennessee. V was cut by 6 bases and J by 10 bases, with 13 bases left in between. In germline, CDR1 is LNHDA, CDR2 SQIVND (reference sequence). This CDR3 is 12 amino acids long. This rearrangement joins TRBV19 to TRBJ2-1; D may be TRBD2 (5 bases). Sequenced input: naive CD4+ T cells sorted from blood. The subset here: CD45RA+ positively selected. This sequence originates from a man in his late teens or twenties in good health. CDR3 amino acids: CASSFGVREQFF. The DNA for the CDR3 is TGTGCCAGTAGCTTCGGGGTCAGGGAGCAGTTCTTC.